This is a list of T cell receptor beta chains from one sample in a study of blood T cell repertoires in COVID-19. Using immunoSEQ multiplex PCR, the repertoire was profiled, and TCRdb retains in-frame clones only, with some absent. The table records 140,000 or so clones, roughly three quarters of them present only once. Sequencing was carried out using peripheral blood. Receptors originate from a woman aged 60-70 years with acute or convalescent COVID-19. The CDR3 runs from the conserved cysteine through the conserved F or W. The D gene is left open where the match is weak. Not all rows give a size; the values are once, few, many and, for expanded clones, a class.

TRBV28	TRBJ2-2	TRBD2	NA	TGTGCCAGCAGTTTAGTTTTAGCGGGAGGTCGCACCGGGGAGCTGTTTTTT	CASSLVLAGGRTGELFF
TRBV5-1	TRBJ1-1	NA	NA	TGCGCCAGCAGCTTGGCCTCACAGGGTAGAGATGAAGCTTTCTTT	CASSLASQGRDEAFF
TRBV11-2	TRBJ2-3	NA	NA	TGTGCCAGCAGCCTCGGGGTTAGCACAGATACGCAGTATTTT	CASSLGVSTDTQYF
TRBV6-5	TRBJ2-2	NA	NA	TGTGCCACTGTAGCGAGCCTAGTCGGGGAGCTGTTTTTT	CATVASLVGELFF
TRBV2	TRBJ2-7	NA	NA	TGTGCCAGCAGTGTAATAGCTACCTACGAGCAGTACTTC	CASSVIATYEQYF
TRBV28	TRBJ1-6	NA	NA	TGTGCCAGCAGTTTACCCGAGGGTGGGAATTCACCCCTCCACTTT	CASSLPEGGNSPLHF
TRBV11-2	TRBJ2-7	NA	few	TGTGCCAGCAGCTTAGATCGGAAAGGGGGCTACGAGCAGTACTTC	CASSLDRKGGYEQYF
TRBV10-3	TRBJ2-7	TRBD1	few	TGTGCCATCAGTGATTTCACGGACAGGGAAGGCTACGAGCAGTACTTC	CAISDFTDREGYEQYF
TRBV7-9	TRBJ2-5	NA	NA	TGTGCCAGCAGCCCCCTCCAAGAGACCCAGTACTTC	CASSPLQETQYF
TRBV5-8	TRBJ2-7	TRBD2	NA	TGTGCCAGCAGCTTGGGACTAGCCAACTACGAGCAGTACTTC	CASSLGLANYEQYF
TRBV29-1	TRBJ2-1	NA	NA	TGCAGCGCCGCTTCCGGGACTGGCTACAATGAGCAGTTCTTC	CSAASGTGYNEQFF
TRBV6-4	TRBJ1-4	NA	NA	TGTGCCAGCAGACGGGACACCGATGAAAAACTGTTTTTT	CASRRDTDEKLFF
TRBV5-6	TRBJ2-2	NA	NA	TGTGCCAGCAGCCGAAGGGGACTTACCACCGGGGAGCTGTTTTTT	CASSRRGLTTGELFF
TRBV28	TRBJ1-5	NA	NA	TGTGCCAGCAGTTTAGGGGGAGGGCATAGCAATCAGCCCCAGCATTTT	CASSLGGGHSNQPQHF
TRBV9	TRBJ2-2	TRBD1	NA	TGTGCCAGCAGCGCCAGGAGTGGACAGGGTGCGAACACCGGGGAGCTGTTTTTT	CASSARSGQGANTGELFF
TRBV7-6	TRBJ2-2	TRBD2	NA	TGTGCCAGCAGCCACCCGGGGGGAGCGGGAGGTTTGGTGAACACCGGGGAGCTGTTTTTT	CASSHPGGAGGLVNTGELFF
TRBV28	TRBJ1-1	NA	few	TGTGCCAGCAGTTTACCAACTGAAGCTTTCTTT	CASSLPTEAFF
TRBV28	TRBJ1-2	TRBD1	NA	TGTGCCAGCAGGATACAGGGGGCAAATGGCTACACCTTC	CASRIQGANGYTF
TRBV12-3/TRBV12-4	TRBJ1-4	TRBD1	NA	TGTGCCAGCAGTTCCGGACAGGTCGAAAAACTGTTTTTT	CASSSGQVEKLFF
TRBV11-3	TRBJ2-6	NA	NA	TGTGCCAGCAGCCTCTCTGGGGCCAACGTCCTGACTTTC	CASSLSGANVLTF
TRBV5-1	TRBJ2-6	NA	NA	TGCGCCAGCAGCTTTACAGGTGGGGGGACCTCTGGGGCCAACGTCCTGACTTTC	CASSFTGGGTSGANVLTF
TRBV13	TRBJ2-7	TRBD2	NA	TGTGCCAGCAGCTTAGGCCTGGTAATAGCGGGAGAACACGAGCAGTACTTC	CASSLGLVIAGEHEQYF
TRBV28	TRBJ1-2	TRBD1	NA	TGTGCCAGCAGTGTAGCAGGGGGAAATAATGGCTACACCTTC	CASSVAGGNNGYTF
TRBV11-2	TRBJ2-1	NA	NA	TGTGCCAGCAGCCCTCAGCGGACCTCCTACAATGAGCAGTTCTTC	CASSPQRTSYNEQFF
TRBV5-4	TRBJ2-1	TRBD2	NA	TGTGCCAGCAGCTTGTATGGTGGTTTAGCGGGAAGAAATGAGCAGTTCTTC	CASSLYGGLAGRNEQFF
TRBV2	TRBJ1-1	NA	NA	TGTGCCAGCAGGGTCCGAGACACGCCGTACACTGAAGCTTTCTTT	CASRVRDTPYTEAFF
TRBV3-1/TRBV3-2	TRBJ2-4	TRBD1	once	TGTGCCAGCAGCCCTCGGTCGGGGACAGGTGGTGAGTACTTC	CASSPRSGTGGEYF
TRBV15	TRBJ1-1	NA	NA	TGTGCCACCAGCAGATACAGGGAAGGGAACACTGAAGCTTTCTTT	CATSRYREGNTEAFF
TRBV4-1	TRBJ1-2	TRBD1	NA	TGCGCCAGCAGCCAAGAAGGGGACAGGGGCCGGCTCGACTATGGCTACACCTTC	CASSQEGDRGRLDYGYTF
TRBV7-9	TRBJ2-7	TRBD1	NA	TGTGCCAGCAGCTTACTAACCGGGACAGGGACCTACGAGCAGTACTTC	CASSLLTGTGTYEQYF
TRBV30	TRBJ1-2	NA	few	TGTGCCTGGAGTGTAGGAAGGGCCAGGGCGGTTGGCTACACCTTC	CAWSVGRARAVGYTF
TRBV18	TRBJ2-7	TRBD1	once	TGTGCCAGCTCACCACAGGGACAGGGAGCCTACGAGCAGTACTTC	CASSPQGQGAYEQYF
TRBV27	TRBJ1-6	NA	NA	TGTGCCAGCAGTCCCGGGGGGCCGAATTCACCCCTCCACTTT	CASSPGGPNSPLHF
TRBV15	TRBJ2-1	TRBD1	few	TGTGCCACCAGCTCCTACCCCCGGGACAGGGACAATGAGCAGTTCTTC	CATSSYPRDRDNEQFF
TRBV29-1	TRBJ1-2	NA	NA	TGCAGCGCTACTGAGGATCGGGGTGGCTACACCTTC	CSATEDRGGYTF
TRBV3-1/TRBV3-2	TRBJ2-2	TRBD2	NA	TGTGCCAGCAGCCAGTTACTGGCGGGAGGGGCGAACACCGGGGAGCTGTTTTTT	CASSQLLAGGANTGELFF
TRBV3-1/TRBV3-2	TRBJ1-1	TRBD1	few	TGTGCCAGCAGCGCGAGCGGGACAGGGGTACTGAACACTGAAGCTTTCTTT	CASSASGTGVLNTEAFF
TRBV27	TRBJ1-1	NA	NA	TGTGCCAGCAGTTTACCGGGGAGGGTAACTGAAGCTTTCTTT	CASSLPGRVTEAFF